A selection of T cell receptor beta chains follows, all from one sample in a study of blood T cell repertoires in COVID-19. The data were produced by immunoSEQ multiplex PCR, yet TCRdb's version contains in-frame clones alone and is incomplete. The sample has around 270,000 clones, 65% to 85% seen once. The specimen was peripheral blood. The receptors stem from a person between 70 and 80 years old with COVID-19, enrolled during active disease. The CDR3 runs from the conserved cysteine through the conserved F or W. The D gene is left open where the match is weak. Clone size, where shown, is once, few, many, or a class for clones that have expanded.

CDR3nt	CDR3aa	v_gene	d_gene	j_gene	abundance
TGTGCCAGCAGTTTACAGAGAGGCGCGGGGGCCTCGCAGTATTTT	CASSLQRGAGASQYF	TRBV28	-	TRBJ2-3	-
TGTGCCAGCATCCCCACCACGGGGCAGCCCCAGCATTTT	CASIPTTGQPQHF	TRBV6-6	-	TRBJ1-5	-
TGTGCCAGCAGCGTATCGTGGGGCCCCGGGTCCCAGTACTTC	CASSVSWGPGSQYF	TRBV7-2	-	TRBJ2-5	-
TGTGCCAGCAGCCGGGGTTTGGAGTTTGAGTTTACTAATGAAAAACTGTTTTTT	CASSRGLEFEFTNEKLFF	TRBV11-2	-	TRBJ1-4	-
TGTGCCAGCATGAAATGGCAGAACTACGAGCAGTACTTC	CASMKWQNYEQYF	TRBV27	-	TRBJ2-7	-
TGTGCCAGCAGGGGCGGGGCAGGGAACTACGAGCAGTACTTC	CASRGGAGNYEQYF	TRBV7-2	-	TRBJ2-7	-
TGTGCCAGCAATCTCCGCTCCGGCGGGAGGGGTTATGGGCAAGGGACCCAGTACTTC	CASNLRSGGRGYGQGTQYF	TRBV7-2	TRBD2	TRBJ2-5	-
TGTGCCATCAGTGACTCAGCCAGGGGATATCAGCCCCAGCATTTT	CAISDSARGYQPQHF	TRBV10-3	-	TRBJ1-5	-
TGTGCCATCAGTAAAACGGAAAGCGGTAATGAGCAGTTCTTC	CAISKTESGNEQFF	TRBV10-3	-	TRBJ2-1	few
TGTGCCAGCAGCTTGGAACAGGGGTATGGCTACACCTTC	CASSLEQGYGYTF	TRBV5-5	TRBD1	TRBJ1-2	few
TGCAGCGTTCGTGTCTCTGGGGCCAACGTCCTGACTTTC	CSVRVSGANVLTF	TRBV29-1	-	TRBJ2-6	few
TGTGCCAGCAGCTTAGAAGGACACCTGAACACTGAAGCTTTCTTT	CASSLEGHLNTEAFF	TRBV7-9	-	TRBJ1-1	-
TGTGCCAGTAGTATAGAGGGACTAGCTGGGGGGGAGCTGTTTTTT	CASSIEGLAGGELFF	TRBV19	TRBD2	TRBJ2-2	once
TGTGCCAGCAGCTTATTTAGGACTTCGATGAACACTGAAGCTTTCTTT	CASSLFRTSMNTEAFF	TRBV11-2	-	TRBJ1-1	-
TGTGCCAGCAGTTTTTCAGGGCCTGCCTACGAGCAGTACTTC	CASSFSGPAYEQYF	TRBV27	-	TRBJ2-7	once
TGTGCCAGCAGCTCACCGGACAGGGGAGAGTACGAGCAGTACTTC	CASSSPDRGEYEQYF	TRBV7-3	TRBD1	TRBJ2-7	once
TGTGCCAGCAGCCGCCGGACAGGAGAGCTGTTTTTT	CASSRRTGELFF	TRBV3-1/TRBV3-2	TRBD1	TRBJ2-2	-
TGTGCCAGCAGCATTCGGAGCGACGGAAACACCATATATTTT	CASSIRSDGNTIYF	TRBV13	-	TRBJ1-3	-
TGTGCCACCGATGCACGGGACACTTATAATTCACCCCTCCACTTT	CATDARDTYNSPLHF	TRBV28	-	TRBJ1-6	-
TGTGCCAGCAGTGAAGCGGGACTAGCGAACAAAGAGACCCAGTACTTC	CASSEAGLANKETQYF	TRBV2	TRBD2	TRBJ2-5	-
TGTGCCAGCAGTTACTCGGTCAAGGACAGTCCCTACGAGCAGTACTTC	CASSYSVKDSPYEQYF	TRBV6-2/TRBV6-3	-	TRBJ2-7	-
TGCGCCAGCAGCCAAGGCGGGTTTGGGGCAACTAATGAAAAACTGTTTTTT	CASSQGGFGATNEKLFF	TRBV4-1	-	TRBJ1-4	-
TGTGCCAGCAGAAAAAACGGACTGAACACCGGGGAGCTGTTTTTT	CASRKNGLNTGELFF	TRBV6-5	-	TRBJ2-2	-
TGTGCCAGCAGCTTAGTAATGGGCGGGGGGATCTACGAGCAGTACTTC	CASSLVMGGGIYEQYF	TRBV11-2	TRBD2	TRBJ2-7	few
TGTGCCAGCAGGACCGGGGAGAAGGAAAAACTGTTTTTT	CASRTGEKEKLFF	TRBV2	-	TRBJ1-4	-
TGTGCCAGCAGCGTACTCCCGGGACAGGGCTCCGGAAACACCATATATTTT	CASSVLPGQGSGNTIYF	TRBV9	TRBD1	TRBJ1-3	-
TGTGCCAGCAGCCTATCTAGCGGGAGTCGGTACGAGCAGTACTTC	CASSLSSGSRYEQYF	TRBV11-2	TRBD2	TRBJ2-7	-
TGCGCCAGCAGCCAAGATTCTCGGCAGGGTTACGAGACCCAGTACTTC	CASSQDSRQGYETQYF	TRBV4-3	-	TRBJ2-5	-
TGCGCCAGCAGCCCACGCCCGGGGGGGGAAGCTTTCTTT	CASSPRPGGEAFF	TRBV5-1	-	TRBJ1-1	-
TGTGCCAGGAGTCGGGACAGTGAAGCTTTCTTT	CARSRDSEAFF	TRBV6-4	TRBD1	TRBJ1-1	-
TGTGCCAGTAGTATGGGACAGCAAATTAACAATCAGCCCCAGCATTTT	CASSMGQQINNQPQHF	TRBV19	TRBD1	TRBJ1-5	few
TGTGCCAGTACATTCCAGGGAAATCAGCCCCAGCATTTT	CASTFQGNQPQHF	TRBV19	-	TRBJ1-5	-
TGTGCCAGCAGCCAATCGGACGGGATCGGCACTGAAGCTTTCTTT	CASSQSDGIGTEAFF	TRBV6-2/TRBV6-3	-	TRBJ1-1	-
TGTGCCAGCAGGGAAGCTGGACTAGCGGGGGGGAGGGACATTCAGTACTTC	CASREAGLAGGRDIQYF	TRBV2	TRBD2	TRBJ2-4	-
TGCGCCAGCAGCCAAGATAAAGGGCGGGGCACAGATACGCAGTATTTT	CASSQDKGRGTDTQYF	TRBV4-1	-	TRBJ2-3	-